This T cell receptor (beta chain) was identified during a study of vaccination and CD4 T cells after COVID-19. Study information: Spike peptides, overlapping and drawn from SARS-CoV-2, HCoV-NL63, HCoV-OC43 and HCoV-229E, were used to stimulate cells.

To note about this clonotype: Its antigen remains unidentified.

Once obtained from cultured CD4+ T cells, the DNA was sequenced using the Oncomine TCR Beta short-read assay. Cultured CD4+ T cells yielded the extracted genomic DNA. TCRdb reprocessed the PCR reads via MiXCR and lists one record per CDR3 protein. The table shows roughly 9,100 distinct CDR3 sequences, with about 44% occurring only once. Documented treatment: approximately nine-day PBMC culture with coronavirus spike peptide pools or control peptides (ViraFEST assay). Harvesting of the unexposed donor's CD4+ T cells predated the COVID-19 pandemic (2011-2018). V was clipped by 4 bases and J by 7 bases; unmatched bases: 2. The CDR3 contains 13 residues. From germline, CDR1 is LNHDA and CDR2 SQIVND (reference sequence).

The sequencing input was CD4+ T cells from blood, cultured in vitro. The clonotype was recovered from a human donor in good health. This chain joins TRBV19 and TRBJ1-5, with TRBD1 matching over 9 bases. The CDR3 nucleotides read TGTGCCAGTAGTAGGGACAGGGCCCAGCCCCAGCATTTT. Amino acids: CASSRDRAQPQHF.